Presented here are 9 T cell receptor beta chains from one specimen sequenced in a study of T cell responses to AZD1222 COVID-19 vaccine (dated by TCRdb to about 2021). The library was prepared using the immunoSEQ multiplex PCR assay. Drawn from immuneACCESS, this table holds only the in-frame rearrangements with V and J called that TCRdb kept. Clones are partly lost; checked studies trace under half to an unresolved V gene and leave the rest unexplained. The table for this sample lists some 170,000 clones; 75% to 90% of them were counted only once. 4.3% of the sample belongs to the ten largest clones. The time point label, read with the paper, signifies: about 28 days (+/-7) after the second vaccine dose. What the treatment or condition label conveys for this sample: meningococcal conjugate vaccine given as trial control. Sample: peripheral blood, taken 28 days after the second dose of the MenACWY control vaccine. These receptors were collected from an adult who received the MenACWY meningococcal vaccine as a control.

The chain is built from TRBV28 and TRBJ1-6; D uncertain. This CDR3 has 12 amino acids. The V gene's germline CDR1 is MDHEN and CDR2 SYDVKM. Trimming shortened V by 1 base and J by 7 bases, and 2 bases separated the two germline ends. In DNA form, the CDR3 reads TGTGCCAGCAGTTTATACAATTCACCCCTCCACTTT. This encodes CASSLYNSPLHF.

CDR3 sequence reads: CASTLDGSTNEKLFF. The CDR3 nucleotides read TGTGCCAGCACCCTAGACGGCTCAACTAATGAAAAACTGTTTTTT. V and J are TRBV2 and TRBJ1-4; D uncertain. Germline CDR1 reads SNHLY; CDR2 reads FYNNEI. Trimming shortened V by 7 bases and J by 0 bases, and 12 bases separated the two germline ends. The CDR3 has 15 residues.

The chain has TRBV19 and TRBJ2-1; D possibly corresponds to TRBD1 (5 bases). Germline values: CDR1 LNHDA, CDR2 SQIVND (reference sequence). This CDR3 is 13 amino acids long. Trimming shortened V by 2 bases and J by 7 bases, and 9 bases separated the two germline ends. CDR3 nucleotides: TGTGCCAGTAGTATACAGGGTAGTAATGAGCAGTTCTTC. This sequence encodes CASSIQGSNEQFF.

The chain uses TRBV30 and TRBJ1-2; no definite D call. Trimming pared 3 bases from V and 8 bases from J, leaving 13 bases between. This CDR3 is 12 amino acids long. Per the germline V gene, CDR1 is GTSNPN and CDR2 is SVGIG (reference sequence). CDR3 in amino acids: CAWRVGSGGYTF. The CDR3 DNA reads as TGTGCCTGGAGGGTGGGGTCTGGGGGCTACACCTTC. Combining the CDR3 with reference TRBV30 and TRBJ1-2 gives the whole variable domain SQTIHQWPATLVQPVGSPLSLECTVEGTSNPNLYWYRQAAGRGLQLLFYSVGIGQISSEVPQNLSASRPQDRQFILSSKKLLLSDSGFYLCAWRVGSGGYTFGSGTRLTVV.

This clone was counted a single time. The CDR3 is CASSPVPEAFF. DNA of the CDR3: TGTGCCAGCAGTCCGGTCCCTGAAGCTTTCTTT. The chain joins TRBV6-5 to TRBJ1-1; D gene unclear. The CDR3 is made up of 11 amino acids. V lost 5 bases and J 6 bases, leaving 7 bases between the germline ends. Germline CDR1 reads MNHEY; CDR2 reads SVGAGI.

The chain links TRBV7-8 to TRBJ1-1; the match to TRBD1 covers 7 bases. The length of the CDR3 is 16 residues. Germline V lookup: CDR1 SGHVS, CDR2 FQNEAQ. Germline trimming cut 1 base from V and 1 base from J; bases unmatched to any gene: 6. The CDR3 coding sequence is TGTGCCAGCAGCTTAGAAACAGGGGTGTGGAACACTGAAGCTTTCTTT. This translates into CASSLETGVWNTEAFF.

This clone was counted once. The gene calls are TRBV5-1 and TRBJ2-3; no clear D gene. Trimming left V 0 bases short and J 5 bases short, with 10 bases between. The CDR3 loop spans 14 amino acids. Germline-derived CDR1 and CDR2 are SGHRS and YFSETQ. CDR3 DNA sequence: TGCGCCAGCAGCTTGGACGGCGTGGAAGATACGCAGTATTTT. It codes for CASSLDGVEDTQYF.

This clone was seen only once. V is TRBV4-2 and J is TRBJ2-7; 10 nucleotides agree with TRBD2. The CDR3 consists of 17 residues. CDR1 and CDR2 (germline): LGHNA, YNFKEQ. V lost 3 bases and J lost 6; bases outside the gene matches: 14. This CDR3 is CASSQNDQAGGPSEQYF. As DNA, the CDR3 is TGTGCCAGCAGCCAGAACGACCAAGCGGGAGGGCCTTCCGAGCAGTACTTC.

J is TRBJ1-1 and V is TRBV29-1, with 9 bases matching TRBD1. The CDR3 runs 16 residues. From germline, CDR1 is SQVTM and CDR2 ANQGSEA. V gave up 0 bases and J gave up 5 bases; unmatched junction bases: 10. For the CDR3, the DNA is TGCAGCGTTGAAGATCTTCGCGACAGGGGGGGAACTGAAGCTTTCTTT. It yields the protein CSVEDLRDRGGTEAFF.